Listed below are T cell receptor beta chains from one sample, sequenced in a study of blood T cells in healthy people across ages. Via MiXCR, TCRdb re-called the 5' RACE reads, giving one row per CDR3 protein. The sample lists some 1,800,000 distinct CDR3 sequences, about two fifths occurring once. The specimen was blood. These receptors were collected from a human donor in good health. Both conserved end residues are part of each CDR3. A D gene is named only where the DNA matches it firmly. For some rows the clone size is stated as once, few or many, or as a class when expanded; others skip it.

TRBJ2-3,.,few,TRBV12-3/TRBV12-4,CASTLLADLNTDTQYF,TGTGCCAGCACACTTCTGGCTGACCTTAACACAGATACGCAGTATTTT
TRBJ2-7,.,.,TRBV28,CASSPMTESSYEQYF,TGTGCCAGCAGTCCAATGACAGAGAGCTCCTACGAGCAGTACTTC
TRBJ2-3,.,.,TRBV27,CASHLAGRTDTQYF,TGTGCCAGCCATCTCGCAGGGAGGACAGATACGCAGTATTTT
TRBJ1-1,.,few,TRBV7-8,CASSSRTRLMNTEAFF,TGTGCCAGCAGCTCCCGGACAAGACTTATGAACACTGAAGCTTTCTTT
TRBJ1-2,.,few,TRBV20-1,CSVNTPDAIMEYGYTF,TGCAGTGTTAATACTCCCGATGCCATTATGGAGTATGGCTACACCTTC
TRBJ2-3,.,.,TRBV20-1,CSARGSADTQYF,TGCAGTGCTAGGGGGAGCGCAGATACGCAGTATTTT
TRBJ2-1,.,few,TRBV9,CASSVGVADSYNEQFF,TGTGCCAGCAGCGTAGGGGTAGCAGACTCCTACAATGAGCAGTTCTTC
TRBJ1-1,.,.,TRBV7-2,CASSLVGSSTEAFF,TGTGCCAGCAGCTTAGTTGGGTCGAGCACTGAAGCTTTCTTT
TRBJ1-2,TRBD1,.,TRBV3-1,CASSQDLGQNYGYTF,TGTGCCAGCAGCCAAGATTTGGGACAGAACTATGGCTACACCTTC
TRBJ1-2,.,few,TRBV7-3,CASSLTGPRVYGYTF,TGTGCCAGCAGCTTGACGGGCCCAAGGGTCTATGGCTACACCTTC
TRBJ1-2,TRBD1,.,TRBV24-1,CATSDPGQGITGYTF,TGTGCCACCAGTGATCCGGGACAGGGGATTACCGGCTACACCTTC
TRBJ2-1,TRBD1,.,TRBV4-2,CASSPGTGQVYNEQFF,TGTGCCAGCAGCCCAGGAACGGGACAGGTCTACAATGAGCAGTTCTTC
TRBJ1-2,.,.,TRBV7-8,CASSLLRYPGLSGYTF,TGTGCCAGCAGCTTATTGAGGTATCCTGGACTCAGTGGCTACACCTTC
TRBJ2-1,.,few,TRBV4-2,CASSHPRARGENNEQFF,TGTGCCAGCAGCCATCCACGGGCCCGTGGGGAGAACAATGAGCAGTTCTTC
TRBJ2-7,TRBD1,few,TRBV27,CASSDRGLGNEQYF,TGTGCCAGCAGTGACAGGGGGCTTGGGAACGAGCAGTACTTC
TRBJ1-5,.,.,TRBV4-1,CASSQRTLSNQPQHF,TGCGCCAGCAGCCAAAGGACACTGAGTAATCAGCCCCAGCATTTT
TRBJ2-7,TRBD2,.,TRBV20-1,CSATGLAGERGYEQYF,TGCAGTGCTACGGGACTAGCGGGGGAGCGGGGCTACGAGCAGTACTTC
TRBJ2-7,TRBD1,.,TRBV6-6,CASSYSLGQGYEQYF,TGTGCCAGCAGTTACTCTCTGGGACAGGGTTACGAGCAGTACTTC